This T cell receptor beta chain came from a study of cytomegalovirus exposure and HLA in healthy donors. Notes on the study in general: Sequencing probably produced one cluster of sequence variants that were highly shared.

PCR was performed using 60 Vbeta and 13 Jbeta primers. Some clones are missing from TCRdb's copy, which holds only in-frame ones; the method was immunoSEQ multiplex PCR. The table includes about 110,000 clones, more than 60% detected once. Concerning this clone itself: Antigen specificity is unknown.

Among the donors, all were healthy bone marrow donors. V lost 4 bases to trimming and J lost 6 bases; unmatched junction nucleotides: 5. The CDR3 consists of 13 residues. Material: PBMCs. The receptor was isolated from a man aged 35-49 years in good health and CMV-seronegative. The V gene is TRBV23-1, the J gene TRBJ1-2; 7 bases are shared with TRBD1. TRBV23-1 is recorded as an ORF, its role being uncertain. The chain's CDR3 is CASSLRQGDGYTF. DNA for the CDR3: TGCGCCAGCAGTCTAAGACAGGGAGATGGCTACACCTTC.